A selection of T cell receptor beta chains follows, all from one sample in a study of T cell responses to AZD1222 COVID-19 vaccine. Profiling relied on immunoSEQ multiplex PCR, and the TCRdb table lists in-frame clones only, not all of them. The sample carries roughly 200,000 clones, approximately 93% recorded once. The material was peripheral blood, obtained 28 days after the second AZD1222 dose. These receptors originate from an adult who received the AZD1222 COVID-19 vaccine. CDR3s include the opening cysteine and the closing phenylalanine or tryptophan. The D gene is left open where the match is weak. Clone size appears in some rows only: once, few, many, or a class for an expanded clone.

d_call: TRBD2; j_call: TRBJ2-1; v_call: TRBV27; clone_size: NA; cdr3_nt: TGTGCCAGCAGTTGGGCGGGAGGGGGAAATGAGCAGTTCTTC; cdr3_aa: CASSWAGGGNEQFF
d_call: NA; j_call: TRBJ1-2; v_call: TRBV24-1; clone_size: NA; cdr3_nt: TGTGCCACCAGTGAACCTGACAGAGGCTATGGCTACACCTTC; cdr3_aa: CATSEPDRGYGYTF
d_call: NA; j_call: TRBJ1-2; v_call: TRBV30; clone_size: NA; cdr3_nt: TGTGCCTGGAGAACGTTTGGAGGTGGCTACACCTTC; cdr3_aa: CAWRTFGGGYTF
d_call: TRBD1; j_call: TRBJ1-1; v_call: TRBV19; clone_size: NA; cdr3_nt: TGTGCCAGTAGTTTACCGGGACAGGCTATGAACACTGAAGCTTTCTTT; cdr3_aa: CASSLPGQAMNTEAFF
d_call: NA; j_call: TRBJ1-5; v_call: TRBV7-9; clone_size: NA; cdr3_nt: TGTGCCAGCAGCTTGTTTAACGACAAGAATCAGCCCCAGCATTTT; cdr3_aa: CASSLFNDKNQPQHF
d_call: TRBD2; j_call: TRBJ2-7; v_call: TRBV9; clone_size: NA; cdr3_nt: TGTGCCAGCAGCCAACGGACTAGCGGCTACGAGCAGTACTTC; cdr3_aa: CASSQRTSGYEQYF
d_call: NA; j_call: TRBJ1-2; v_call: TRBV6-1; clone_size: NA; cdr3_nt: TGTGCCAGCAGTGAAGCGAGGGGTGGGTCGTACAATCACTATGGCTACACCTTC; cdr3_aa: CASSEARGGSYNHYGYTF
d_call: NA; j_call: TRBJ1-1; v_call: TRBV4-1; clone_size: NA; cdr3_nt: TGCGCCAGCAGCCAAGTTCCGGGGCAGAACACTGAAGCTTTCTTT; cdr3_aa: CASSQVPGQNTEAFF
d_call: TRBD2; j_call: TRBJ2-1; v_call: TRBV7-2; clone_size: NA; cdr3_nt: TGTGCCAGCAGCCCCGGGGGGAACAATGAGCAGTTCTTC; cdr3_aa: CASSPGGNNEQFF
d_call: NA; j_call: TRBJ1-3; v_call: TRBV5-1; clone_size: few; cdr3_nt: TGCGCCAGCAGCTTGGGACTGGCGAGCTCTGGAAACACCATATATTTT; cdr3_aa: CASSLGLASSGNTIYF
d_call: NA; j_call: TRBJ1-5; v_call: TRBV19; clone_size: once; cdr3_nt: TGTGCCAGTAGTGGGGCAGGGTTCACACATCAGCCCCAGCATTTT; cdr3_aa: CASSGAGFTHQPQHF
d_call: NA; j_call: TRBJ2-5; v_call: TRBV5-1; clone_size: NA; cdr3_nt: TGCGCCAGCAGCTGGGGGGGGGCGAGAACACAAGAGACCCAGTACTTC; cdr3_aa: CASSWGGARTQETQYF
d_call: TRBD2; j_call: TRBJ2-2; v_call: TRBV28; clone_size: NA; cdr3_nt: TGTGCCAGCAGTTTAATGGGAGGGCCGTTAAATACCGGGGAGCTGTTTTTT; cdr3_aa: CASSLMGGPLNTGELFF
d_call: NA; j_call: TRBJ1-1; v_call: TRBV16; clone_size: NA; cdr3_nt: TGTGCCAGCAGCCCGCGGGGCGAGATAAGGAACACTGAAGCTTTCTTT; cdr3_aa: CASSPRGEIRNTEAFF
d_call: NA; j_call: TRBJ2-7; v_call: TRBV5-1; clone_size: NA; cdr3_nt: TGCGCCAGCTTCTACGAAAGCGGAATCGGAACCTACGAGCAGTACTTC; cdr3_aa: CASFYESGIGTYEQYF
d_call: TRBD1; j_call: TRBJ1-2; v_call: TRBV30; clone_size: NA; cdr3_nt: TGTGCCTGGAGTCGGACAGGGAGGGATTATGGCTACACCTTC; cdr3_aa: CAWSRTGRDYGYTF
d_call: TRBD1; j_call: TRBJ1-4; v_call: TRBV7-2; clone_size: NA; cdr3_nt: TGTGCCAGCAGCCAGCGACAGGGGAGGTATGAAAAACTGTTTTTT; cdr3_aa: CASSQRQGRYEKLFF
d_call: NA; j_call: TRBJ1-1; v_call: TRBV7-3; clone_size: NA; cdr3_nt: TGTGCCAGCAGCCTTTCGAGGAACACTGAAGCTTTCTTT; cdr3_aa: CASSLSRNTEAFF
d_call: NA; j_call: TRBJ1-1; v_call: TRBV7-9; clone_size: NA; cdr3_nt: TGTGCCAGCAGCTTAGGTGCCGGATCCCGGAACACTGAAGCTTTCTTT; cdr3_aa: CASSLGAGSRNTEAFF
d_call: NA; j_call: TRBJ2-3; v_call: TRBV18; clone_size: NA; cdr3_nt: TGTGCCAGCTCACCACAACTGGCAGATACGCAGTATTTT; cdr3_aa: CASSPQLADTQYF
d_call: NA; j_call: TRBJ1-1; v_call: TRBV18; clone_size: NA; cdr3_nt: TGTGCCAGCTCACTCTACACCACGTGGCAGCCAACTGAAGCTTTCTTT; cdr3_aa: CASSLYTTWQPTEAFF
d_call: TRBD2; j_call: TRBJ2-1; v_call: TRBV5-1; clone_size: NA; cdr3_nt: TGCGCCAGCAGCGGAGCCGGGACTAAGAACAATGAGCAGTTCTTC; cdr3_aa: CASSGAGTKNNEQFF
d_call: TRBD2; j_call: TRBJ2-2; v_call: TRBV27; clone_size: NA; cdr3_nt: TGTGCCAGCACCCTTAGGACTAGCGGGAGCCTCGCGAACACCGGGGAGCTGTTTTTT; cdr3_aa: CASTLRTSGSLANTGELFF
d_call: NA; j_call: TRBJ1-1; v_call: TRBV5-1; clone_size: NA; cdr3_nt: TGCGCCAGCAGCTTGTCTGGACAGAACACTGAAGCTTTCTTT; cdr3_aa: CASSLSGQNTEAFF
d_call: TRBD1; j_call: TRBJ1-1; v_call: TRBV28; clone_size: NA; cdr3_nt: TGTGCCAGCAGTTTCAGGGGGAAGAGGGACACTGAAGCTTTCTTT; cdr3_aa: CASSFRGKRDTEAFF
d_call: NA; j_call: TRBJ1-2; v_call: TRBV7-3; clone_size: NA; cdr3_nt: TGTGCCAGCAGCCCGGGGGGTTCGAGCTATGGCTACACCTTC; cdr3_aa: CASSPGGSSYGYTF
d_call: NA; j_call: TRBJ1-2; v_call: TRBV12-3/TRBV12-4; clone_size: NA; cdr3_nt: TGTGCCAGCTACCAGGGGTCAAGCTATGGCTACACCTTC; cdr3_aa: CASYQGSSYGYTF
d_call: NA; j_call: TRBJ2-7; v_call: TRBV6-2/TRBV6-3; clone_size: NA; cdr3_nt: TGTGCCAGCAGTTACTCGACGGGCCGTTACGAGCAGTACTTC; cdr3_aa: CASSYSTGRYEQYF
d_call: TRBD1; j_call: TRBJ1-5; v_call: TRBV6-2/TRBV6-3; clone_size: NA; cdr3_nt: TGTGCCAGCAGTCCGACAGGGGGCGGGAGTCAGCCCCAGCATTTT; cdr3_aa: CASSPTGGGSQPQHF
d_call: NA; j_call: TRBJ2-1; v_call: TRBV6-6; clone_size: NA; cdr3_nt: TGTGCCAGCAGCACTCGGCCGGAGGGGAAGAACAATGAGCAGTTCTTC; cdr3_aa: CASSTRPEGKNNEQFF
d_call: TRBD2; j_call: TRBJ2-7; v_call: TRBV4-1; clone_size: NA; cdr3_nt: TGCGCCAGCAGCCGAGCGACTAGCGGGGAGGGAATACACTACGAGCAGTACTTC; cdr3_aa: CASSRATSGEGIHYEQYF
d_call: TRBD2; j_call: TRBJ2-5; v_call: TRBV7-3; clone_size: NA; cdr3_nt: TGTGCCAGCAGCTTAACTAGCGGGAGCGGACAGACCCAGTACTTC; cdr3_aa: CASSLTSGSGQTQYF
d_call: NA; j_call: TRBJ2-1; v_call: TRBV4-1; clone_size: NA; cdr3_nt: TGCGCCAGCAGCCAATTACCCAGGTACTCCTACAATGAGCAGTTCTTC; cdr3_aa: CASSQLPRYSYNEQFF
d_call: NA; j_call: TRBJ2-2; v_call: TRBV19; clone_size: NA; cdr3_nt: TGTGCCAGTAGACTACCGGGACCCAAGAACACCGGGGAGCTGTTTTTT; cdr3_aa: CASRLPGPKNTGELFF
d_call: TRBD2; j_call: TRBJ2-2; v_call: TRBV7-9; clone_size: NA; cdr3_nt: TGTGCCAGCAGCCCAAGGGTAGCGGGAGTTACCGGGGAGCTGTTTTTT; cdr3_aa: CASSPRVAGVTGELFF
d_call: NA; j_call: TRBJ2-7; v_call: TRBV5-4; clone_size: NA; cdr3_nt: TGTGCCAGCAGCCCACAAACAGGGGGGGTCTACGAGCAGTACTTC; cdr3_aa: CASSPQTGGVYEQYF
d_call: NA; j_call: TRBJ2-2; v_call: TRBV7-9; clone_size: NA; cdr3_nt: TGTGCCAGCAGCTCCCGGGCAGACGGGGAGCTGTTTTTT; cdr3_aa: CASSSRADGELFF
d_call: NA; j_call: TRBJ1-1; v_call: TRBV19; clone_size: NA; cdr3_nt: TGTGCCAGTAGTGATAAGGTTACTCTTGCTTTCTTT; cdr3_aa: CASSDKVTLAFF
d_call: NA; j_call: TRBJ1-1; v_call: TRBV19; clone_size: NA; cdr3_nt: TGTGCCAGTAGTATGTACACTGAAGCTTTCTTT; cdr3_aa: CASSMYTEAFF
d_call: NA; j_call: TRBJ2-3; v_call: TRBV18; clone_size: NA; cdr3_nt: TGTGCCAGCTCACCAGGACAGCAACCCACAGATACGCAGTATTTT; cdr3_aa: CASSPGQQPTDTQYF